The 25 T cell receptor beta chains below were found in one sample sequenced in a study of blood T cell repertoires in COVID-19. Sequencing used immunoSEQ multiplex PCR; TCRdb keeps in-frame clones, though not all of them. The sample shows 150,000 or so clones, 70% to 85% of them seen only once. The sequenced sample consisted of peripheral blood. Receptors originate from a woman aged 60-75 years with acute or convalescent COVID-19.

V gene TRBV3-1 (or the pseudogene TRBV3-2) combines with J gene TRBJ1-6, with TRBD1 matching 7 bases. Germline CDR1 is LGHDT and CDR2 is YNNKEL (reference sequence). V trimming: 3 bases; J trimming: 6 bases; junction bases outside the gene matches: 11. The CDR3 is 17 residues long. The CDR3 region has the DNA TGTGCCAGCAGCCATCTCCCGGGACAGTCGGTTAATTCACCCCTCCACTTT. Translation: CASSHLPGQSVNSPLHF.

This clone appeared a single time. In DNA form, the CDR3 reads TGTGCCAGCGGCGGATATCAATTTGGGACAGTCAATCAGCCCCAGCATTTT. Translated, it gives CASGGYQFGTVNQPQHF. This chain uses TRBV27 with TRBJ1-5; TRBD1 matches 7 bases. Trimming removed 8 bases from V and 3 bases from J; junction bases left unmatched: 16. Germline CDR1 is MNHEY and CDR2 is SMNVEV (reference sequence). The CDR3 totals 17 residues.

The chain carries TRBV18 and TRBJ2-7; 9 bases are a match to TRBD1. This CDR3 spans 15 amino acids. Germline values: CDR1 KGHSH, CDR2 LQKENI. With 2 bases clipped from V and 2 bases from J, the junction kept 4 bases outside the gene matches. The CDR3 region has the DNA TGTGCCAGCTCACCAAATGGACAGGGGCCCTACGAGCAGTACTTC. Amino acids: CASSPNGQGPYEQYF.

The gene calls are TRBV9 and TRBJ1-2, with 7 bases identical to TRBD1. CDR1 is SGDLS, CDR2 YYNGEE, per germline. CDR3 length equals 14 residues. The ends lost 4 bases at V and 8 bases at J; junction bases unmatched: 11. CDR3 protein: CASSIRDSFSGYTF. CDR3 in DNA: TGTGCCAGCAGCATCCGGGACAGCTTCAGCGGCTACACCTTC.

The chain employs TRBV18 and TRBJ1-4; tentative D call: TRBD1 (5 bases). Germline V gene lookup returns CDR1 KGHSH and CDR2 LQKENI. The CDR3 is made up of 15 amino acids. The V end was cut by 1 base, the J end by 5 bases, with 11 bases between. CDR3 sequence reads: CASSPRSQGNEKLFF. The CDR3 DNA reads TGTGCCAGCTCACCACGAAGCCAGGGAAATGAAAAACTGTTTTTT.

The sample holds a few counts of this clone. The V call is TRBV28, the J call TRBJ1-2; weak D call: TRBD1 (6 bases). The CDR3 contains 13 residues. Germline CDR1 and CDR2: MDHEN and SYDVKM. V was pared by 6 bases and J by 6 bases, with 14 bases between. CDR3 residues: CASSLGGADGYTF. The CDR3 nucleotides read TGTGCCAGCAGCCTGGGGGGGGCGGATGGCTACACCTTC.

The chain uses TRBV10-3 and TRBJ2-2, with D possibly being TRBD1 (6 bases). The CDR3 spans 13 residues. The V and J ends lost 10 bases and 4 bases respectively, with 13 bases between them. Germline-derived CDR1 and CDR2 are ENHRY and SYGVKD. This CDR3 is CATRGQSTGELFF. The CDR3 DNA follows: TGTGCCACTCGCGGACAGTCCACCGGGGAGCTGTTTTTT.

This clone was detected a few times. The V gene is TRBV5-1, the J gene TRBJ1-4; 10 bases fit TRBD1. Per the germline V gene, CDR1 is SGHRS and CDR2 is YFSETQ. Trimming at V came to 5 bases and at J to 9 bases, leaving 10 bases not matched to a gene. The CDR3 covers 15 residues. The CDR3, as DNA: TGCGCCAGCAGGGTACCCGGGACAGGGGCCCAAAAACTGTTTTTT. It is translated as CASRVPGTGAQKLFF.

This chain joins TRBV5-4 and TRBJ2-1, with 10 bases aligning to TRBD2. The CDR3 totals 15 residues. The V segment lost 2 bases and the J segment 5 bases; nucleotides outside the gene matches: 4. The germline CDR1 and CDR2 sequences are SGHNT and YYREEE (reference sequence). The DNA for the CDR3 is TGTGCCAGCAGCTTAGGTGGACTAGCGGACAATGAGCAGTTCTTC. Its protein product is CASSLGGLADNEQFF.

The V and J genes are TRBV19 and TRBJ1-1; the D is unclear. Germline V gene sequence: CDR1 LNHDA, CDR2 SQIVND (reference sequence). The germline V and J ends were trimmed by 4 bases and 7 bases, with 7 bases remaining between them. The CDR3 loop spans 11 amino acids. For the CDR3, the DNA is TGTGCCAGTAGTAACGGGATTGAAGCTTTCTTT. It codes for CASSNGIEAFF. The whole variable domain, remainder taken from reference TRBV19 and TRBJ1-1, is DGGITQSPKYLFRKEGQNVTLSCEQNLNHDAMYWYRQDPGQGLRLIYYSQIVNDFQKGDIAEGYSVSREKKESFPLTVTSAQKNPTAFYLCASSNGIEAFFGQGTRLTVV.

This clone has only a few counts. This chain links TRBV10-3 with TRBJ2-5, with TRBD2 as a possible D gene (6 bases). Germline assignment: CDR1 ENHRY and CDR2 SYGVKD. This CDR3 has 15 amino acids. V shed 10 bases and J shed 4 bases, with 22 bases lying between them. The CDR3: CATRGGSIGGETQYF. The DNA of the CDR3 is TGTGCCACCCGAGGAGGAAGTATCGGGGGAGAGACCCAGTACTTC.

The rearrangement uses TRBV15 and TRBJ1-5; 8 nucleotides align to TRBD1. V dropped 6 bases and J dropped 4; count of bases not matched to a gene: 2. This CDR3 is 13 amino acids long. Germline CDR1 LNHNV, CDR2 YYDKDF (reference sequence). The CDR3 DNA follows: TGTGCCACCAGGGGGACAGGTAATCAGCCCCAGCATTTT. Amino acid sequence: CATRGTGNQPQHF.

As DNA, the CDR3 is TGTGCCAGTAGTATTGGGGCGGGGGGACCGACCCAGTACTTC. It encodes CASSIGAGGPTQYF. The rearrangement links TRBV19 to TRBJ2-5; 8 bases match TRBD2. J gave up 7 bases and V 3 bases, and 7 bases lay outside the gene matches. Germline values: CDR1 LNHDA, CDR2 SQIVND (reference sequence). The CDR3 runs 14 residues.

The chain combines TRBV27 with TRBJ2-1; 7 nucleotides align to TRBD2. Trimming removed 6 bases from V and 3 bases from J; junction bases left unmatched: 11. In germline, CDR1 is MNHEY, CDR2 SMNVEV (reference sequence). The CDR3 contains 16 residues. The CDR3 region has the DNA TGTGCCAGCAGCCAGGTGGGTAGCGGGTACTACAATGAGCAGTTCTTC. Residues: CASSQVGSGYYNEQFF.

The V gene is TRBV7-2, the J gene TRBJ2-1; no reliable D call. Germline assignment: CDR1 SGHTA and CDR2 FQGNSA. With 5 bases removed from V and 8 bases from J, the gap between germline ends came to 19 bases. The CDR3 has 15 residues. The CDR3 loop reads CASSPGSVGLHEQFF. CDR3 nucleotides: TGTGCCAGCAGCCCTGGAAGCGTAGGCCTCCATGAGCAGTTCTTC.

In its sample, this clone was seen a few times. This chain links TRBV5-1 with TRBJ1-2; 12 bases fit TRBD1. J gave up 0 bases and V 4 bases, and 10 bases lay outside the gene matches. This CDR3 is 18 amino acids long. Germline lookup yields CDR1 SGHRS and CDR2 YFSETQ. The CDR3 sequence: CASSRNPGTGGANYGYTF. The CDR3 DNA reads TGCGCCAGCAGCCGTAATCCCGGGACAGGGGGCGCTAACTATGGCTACACCTTC. Supplemented by reference TRBV5-1 and TRBJ1-2, the full variable domain reads KAGVTQTPRYLIKTRGQQVTLSCSPISGHRSVSWYQQTPGQGLQFLFEYFSETQRNKGNFPGRFSGRQFSNSRSEMNVSTLELGDSALYLCASSRNPGTGGANYGYTFGSGTRLTVV.

The chain combines TRBV9 with TRBJ1-6; a weak D match, TRBD1 (6 bases). This CDR3 has 15 amino acids. Between the trimmed V and J ends, which lost 0 bases and 8 bases, there was a span of 12 bases. Germline loops: CDR1 SGDLS, CDR2 YYNGEE. The CDR3 reads CASSVEGGVYSPLHF. The CDR3 DNA sequence: TGTGCCAGCAGCGTAGAGGGGGGGGTGTATTCACCCCTCCACTTT. The variable domain in full, with the rest retrieved from reference TRBV9 and TRBJ1-6, is DSGVTQTPKHLITATGQRVTLRCSPRSGDLSVYWYQQSLDQGLQFLIQYYNGEERAKGNILERFSAQQFPDLHSELNLSSLELGDSALYFCASSVEGGVYSPLHFGNGTRLTVT.

V gene TRBV7-9 combines with J gene TRBJ2-1, with TRBD2 matching over 11 bases. The CDR3 consists of 17 residues. The germline V gene has CDR1 SEHNR and CDR2 FQNEAQ (reference sequence). The junction had 16 bases not matched to a gene; V was cut back by 6 bases and J by 9 bases. Here the CDR3 reads CASSQLAGEGRIGEQFF. CDR3 nucleotide sequence: TGTGCCAGCAGTCAACTAGCGGGGGAGGGGAGGATTGGTGAGCAGTTCTTC.

V gene TRBV30 combines with J gene TRBJ2-2; no clear D gene. V lost 6 bases and J 0 bases, leaving 17 bases between the germline ends. The CDR3 is made up of 16 amino acids. Germline-derived CDR1 and CDR2 are GTSNPN and SVGIG (reference sequence). CDR3 nucleotide sequence: TGTGCCTGCCGCACGTCACTCTTACCGAACACCGGGGAGCTGTTTTTT. Translation: CACRTSLLPNTGELFF.

The chain employs TRBV11-2 and TRBJ2-7, with a tentative D call TRBD2 (6 bases). The CDR3 consists of 14 residues. In germline, CDR1 is SGHAT, CDR2 FQNNGV. V was pared by 6 bases and J by 0 bases, with 12 bases between. CDR3: CASRSSVSSYEQYF. CDR3 DNA: TGTGCCAGCAGATCTAGCGTTAGCTCCTACGAGCAGTACTTC.

CDR3 in amino acids: CASGGGRGLGYTF. The CDR3, as DNA: TGTGCCAGTGGTGGGGGCAGGGGGCTTGGCTACACCTTC. The chain links TRBV19 to TRBJ1-2, with TRBD1 matching 8 bases. The CDR3 runs 13 residues. Germline-derived CDR1 and CDR2 are LNHDA and SQIVND (reference sequence). The ends lost 8 bases at V and 7 bases at J; junction bases unmatched: 9.

The rearrangement uses TRBV3-1 (or the pseudogene TRBV3-2) and TRBJ2-1; TRBD2 aligns across 11 bases. The V gene end was trimmed by 3 bases and the J gene end by 2 bases; junction bases not matched to a gene: 3. Germline CDR1 is LGHDT and CDR2 is YNNKEL (reference sequence). The CDR3 spans 16 residues. The CDR3 sequence is CASSHLAGGTYNEQFF. The CDR3 DNA is TGTGCCAGCAGCCATCTAGCGGGGGGAACCTACAATGAGCAGTTCTTC.

The chain links TRBV6-5 to TRBJ1-2, with 8 positions matching TRBD1. The CDR3 contains 14 residues. Germline CDR1 and CDR2: MNHEY and SVGAGI. The trim removed 7 bases at V and 2 bases at J, leaving 6 bases unmatched. In DNA form, the CDR3 reads TGTGCCAGCACAACCCAGGGGGCGAACTATGGCTACACCTTC. Protein sequence: CASTTQGANYGYTF.

The J gene is TRBJ2-6, the V gene TRBV2; 7 nucleotides align to TRBD1. This CDR3 has 17 residues. The V segment lost 6 bases and the J segment 0 bases; nucleotides outside the gene matches: 8. Germline V gene data show CDR1 as SNHLY and CDR2 as FYNNEI. The CDR3 DNA reads TGTGCCAGCAGGAGACAGGGCCACGTCTCTGGGGCCAACGTCCTGACTTTC. It encodes CASRRQGHVSGANVLTF.

The V call is TRBV2, the J call TRBJ2-3; no clear D. The CDR3 has 15 amino acids. Germline V lookup: CDR1 SNHLY, CDR2 FYNNEI. The V and J ends lost 7 bases and 4 bases respectively, with 18 bases between them. CDR3 in DNA: TGTGCCAGCAAACGAGCAGCAGCGCTCGCAGATACGCAGTATTTT. Its protein is CASKRAAALADTQYF.